A selection of T cell receptor beta chains follows, all from one sample in a study of post-analysis software for immune sequencing data. Each CDR3 protein is one row after TCRdb ran MiXCR on the PCR reads. The sample yields roughly 570,000 distinct CDR3 sequences, about a third seen once. The sample was blood. The receptors here all came from a girl aged 2-17 years with multiple sclerosis. The CDR3 runs from the conserved cysteine through the conserved F or W. The D gene is left open where the match is weak. Only some rows state a clone size, as once, few, many or a class for expanded clones.

v_gene: TRBV5-1
d_gene: TRBD2
j_gene: TRBJ2-3
abundance: -
CDR3nt: TGCGCCAGCAGCCCCCCGGGGGGGTCATTGGATACGCAGTATTTT
CDR3aa: CASSPPGGSLDTQYF

v_gene: TRBV15
d_gene: -
j_gene: TRBJ2-4
abundance: few
CDR3nt: TGTGCCACCAGCAGAGATGCCGGACGAGGAGCCAAAAACATTCAGTACTTC
CDR3aa: CATSRDAGRGAKNIQYF

v_gene: TRBV6-2/TRBV6-3
d_gene: TRBD2
j_gene: TRBJ2-1
abundance: -
CDR3nt: TGTGCCAGCAGTTACTCGGCGACTAGCGTGGATGAGCAGTTCTTC
CDR3aa: CASSYSATSVDEQFF

v_gene: TRBV7-6
d_gene: -
j_gene: TRBJ2-1
abundance: few
CDR3nt: TGTGCCAGCAGCTTAGGAGCGGGGACAGGCTCTAAATACAATGAGCAGTTCTTC
CDR3aa: CASSLGAGTGSKYNEQFF

v_gene: TRBV29-1
d_gene: TRBD1
j_gene: TRBJ2-3
abundance: -
CDR3nt: TGCAGCGTTGCAACGGGACAGGCCACAGATACGCAGTATTTT
CDR3aa: CSVATGQATDTQYF

v_gene: TRBV5-1
d_gene: TRBD2
j_gene: TRBJ2-1
abundance: -
CDR3nt: TGCGCCAGCAGCGCGGTGGCGGGGGGTGGGAATGAGCAGTTCTTC
CDR3aa: CASSAVAGGGNEQFF

v_gene: TRBV27
d_gene: -
j_gene: TRBJ1-5
abundance: few
CDR3nt: TGTGCCAGCAGTTTTGTAGGGGGGAGTCAGCCCCAGCATTTT
CDR3aa: CASSFVGGSQPQHF

v_gene: TRBV6-2/TRBV6-3
d_gene: TRBD2
j_gene: TRBJ2-1
abundance: -
CDR3nt: TGTGCCAGCAGCCCCCTAGGACTAGCGGGGGTGAGCTCCTACAATGAGCAGTTCTTC
CDR3aa: CASSPLGLAGVSSYNEQFF

v_gene: TRBV4-1
d_gene: TRBD1
j_gene: TRBJ2-6
abundance: few
CDR3nt: TGCGCCAGCAGCCAAGGGGACAGGGGAACGAACCCTGGGGCCAACGTCCTGACTTTC
CDR3aa: CASSQGDRGTNPGANVLTF

v_gene: TRBV7-2
d_gene: -
j_gene: TRBJ1-5
abundance: few
CDR3nt: TGTGCCAGCAGCTTCTCAGGGGAGAGCAATCAGCCCCAGCATTTT
CDR3aa: CASSFSGESNQPQHF

v_gene: TRBV3-1
d_gene: TRBD2
j_gene: TRBJ2-3
abundance: -
CDR3nt: TGTGCCAGCAGCTCCGGGACTACCACAGATACGCAGTATTTT
CDR3aa: CASSSGTTTDTQYF

v_gene: TRBV10-2
d_gene: -
j_gene: TRBJ1-1
abundance: few
CDR3nt: TGCGCCAGCAGTGAGTCAGGGCCCACTGAAGCTTTCTTT
CDR3aa: CASSESGPTEAFF

v_gene: TRBV29-1
d_gene: TRBD2
j_gene: TRBJ2-7
abundance: -
CDR3nt: TGCAGCGCTGAAGCCGGGACTAGCGGGGGGTTTGCCTACGAGCAGTACTTC
CDR3aa: CSAEAGTSGGFAYEQYF

v_gene: TRBV6-1
d_gene: -
j_gene: TRBJ2-6
abundance: -
CDR3nt: TGTGCCAGCAGTGAGATGCCCGGGGCCAACGTCCTGACTTTC
CDR3aa: CASSEMPGANVLTF

v_gene: TRBV6-1
d_gene: TRBD1
j_gene: TRBJ2-7
abundance: few
CDR3nt: TGTGCCAGCAGTACTGGACAGGTGGCCTACGAGCAGTACTTC
CDR3aa: CASSTGQVAYEQYF

v_gene: TRBV20-1
d_gene: TRBD1
j_gene: TRBJ1-6
abundance: -
CDR3nt: TGCAGTGCTGGAGGACAGGGGGCCTATAATTCACCCCTCCACTTT
CDR3aa: CSAGGQGAYNSPLHF

v_gene: TRBV2
d_gene: -
j_gene: TRBJ2-1
abundance: -
CDR3nt: TGTGCCAGCAGGGGCGGGACACTTCTCTACAATGAGCAGTTCTTC
CDR3aa: CASRGGTLLYNEQFF

v_gene: TRBV6-5
d_gene: TRBD1
j_gene: TRBJ1-2
abundance: -
CDR3nt: TGTGCCAGCAGTCCCCAGGGACAGGGGATTCGGGGCTACACCTTC
CDR3aa: CASSPQGQGIRGYTF

v_gene: TRBV3-1
d_gene: TRBD1
j_gene: TRBJ2-6
abundance: -
CDR3nt: TGTGCCAGCAGCCCCCCTTTGGGACAGGGATACTCTGGGGCCAACGTCCTGACTTTC
CDR3aa: CASSPPLGQGYSGANVLTF

v_gene: TRBV6-5
d_gene: -
j_gene: TRBJ2-7
abundance: -
CDR3nt: TGTGCCAGCAGTTACGCGAGTCCCTCCCCCCGGGGGCCTTACAATGAGCAGTACTTC
CDR3aa: CASSYASPSPRGPYNEQYF

v_gene: TRBV20-1
d_gene: TRBD1
j_gene: TRBJ1-6
abundance: few
CDR3nt: TGCAGTGGTTGGGACAGCTCGGGCCTCCACTTT
CDR3aa: CSGWDSSGLHF

v_gene: TRBV5-1
d_gene: -
j_gene: TRBJ1-1
abundance: few
CDR3nt: TGCGCCAGCAGAACGCCGGGACAATTGAACACTGAAGCTTTCTTT
CDR3aa: CASRTPGQLNTEAFF

v_gene: TRBV15
d_gene: TRBD2
j_gene: TRBJ2-1
abundance: few
CDR3nt: TGTGCCACCAGCAGACCCGAGTTTTCGGCGCGGGGGGGCACCGACAATGAGCAGTTCTTC
CDR3aa: CATSRPEFSARGGTDNEQFF

v_gene: TRBV27
d_gene: -
j_gene: TRBJ2-6
abundance: -
CDR3nt: TGTGCCGGCAGTTTATATGGAGGCACAGCTGGGGCCAACGTCCTGACTTTC
CDR3aa: CAGSLYGGTAGANVLTF

v_gene: TRBV29-1
d_gene: -
j_gene: TRBJ2-5
abundance: few
CDR3nt: TGCAGCGCCGACGGGACACCTCAAAGGGAGACCCAGTACTTC
CDR3aa: CSADGTPQRETQYF

v_gene: TRBV6-1
d_gene: -
j_gene: TRBJ2-1
abundance: few
CDR3nt: TGTGCCAGCATTCCCCCCTTGTACAATGAGCAGTTCTTC
CDR3aa: CASIPPLYNEQFF

v_gene: TRBV7-2
d_gene: -
j_gene: TRBJ2-7
abundance: many
CDR3nt: TGTGCCAGCAGCTTATCTCCCTTATACGAGCAGTACTTC
CDR3aa: CASSLSPLYEQYF

v_gene: TRBV20-1
d_gene: -
j_gene: TRBJ1-5
abundance: few
CDR3nt: TGCAGTGCGGGGCAGGTGGAGTATAGCAATCAGCCCCAGCATTTT
CDR3aa: CSAGQVEYSNQPQHF

v_gene: TRBV20-1
d_gene: -
j_gene: TRBJ2-7
abundance: -
CDR3nt: TGCAGTGCAACCCAGGGGGGCGCAGGGGTTTCCTACGAGCAGTACTTC
CDR3aa: CSATQGGAGVSYEQYF

v_gene: TRBV25-1
d_gene: TRBD1
j_gene: TRBJ2-7
abundance: -
CDR3nt: TGTGCCAGCAGTGACGACAGGGGGCTTAACGAGCAGTACTTC
CDR3aa: CASSDDRGLNEQYF

v_gene: TRBV20-1
d_gene: -
j_gene: TRBJ2-5
abundance: few
CDR3nt: TGCAGTGCTGAGGACAGAAACCAAGAGACCCAGTACTTC
CDR3aa: CSAEDRNQETQYF

v_gene: TRBV5-5
d_gene: -
j_gene: TRBJ2-5
abundance: -
CDR3nt: TGTGCCGGCAGCTTTTCAGGGGGGGCCGGGACCCAGTACTTC
CDR3aa: CAGSFSGGAGTQYF

v_gene: TRBV20-1
d_gene: -
j_gene: TRBJ1-1
abundance: -
CDR3nt: TGCAGTGCTAGACCCGGTCCCAGGGGTGAAGCTTTCTTT
CDR3aa: CSARPGPRGEAFF

v_gene: TRBV5-5
d_gene: -
j_gene: TRBJ1-2
abundance: few
CDR3nt: TGTGCCAGCAGCTACGGGACCTGGGGGCCATATGGCTACACCTTC
CDR3aa: CASSYGTWGPYGYTF

v_gene: TRBV20-1
d_gene: TRBD2
j_gene: TRBJ2-3
abundance: -
CDR3nt: TGCAGTGCTAGAGTTCCTTCTCTAGCGGCTAGCACAGATACGCAGTATTTT
CDR3aa: CSARVPSLAASTDTQYF

v_gene: TRBV12-5
d_gene: -
j_gene: TRBJ1-1
abundance: many
CDR3nt: TGTGCTAGTGCCATGGGGGGGCAGGGGATGATCGGGACTGAAGCTTTCTTT
CDR3aa: CASAMGGQGMIGTEAFF

v_gene: TRBV15
d_gene: TRBD2
j_gene: TRBJ2-7
abundance: -
CDR3nt: TGTGCCACCAGCAGAACAAAGCGGGGTAGCTCCTACGAGCAGTACTTC
CDR3aa: CATSRTKRGSSYEQYF

v_gene: TRBV7-9
d_gene: TRBD1
j_gene: TRBJ1-1
abundance: -
CDR3nt: TGTGCCAGCAGCTGGGACGGGACAGGCGAGGCTTTCTTT
CDR3aa: CASSWDGTGEAFF

v_gene: TRBV5-1
d_gene: TRBD1
j_gene: TRBJ2-1
abundance: many
CDR3nt: TGCGCCAGCAGCTTGGACAGGGGATTTGGGAATGAGCAGTTCTTC
CDR3aa: CASSLDRGFGNEQFF

v_gene: TRBV15
d_gene: TRBD2
j_gene: TRBJ2-5
abundance: -
CDR3nt: TGTGCCACCAGCAGAGCATCAAGCGGGGAAGAGACCCAGTACTTC
CDR3aa: CATSRASSGEETQYF

v_gene: TRBV7-8
d_gene: TRBD2
j_gene: TRBJ2-2
abundance: once
CDR3nt: TGTGCCAGCAGCCTGCTCGGACTAGCGGGAAAAAAGGCCGGGGAGCTGTTTTTT
CDR3aa: CASSLLGLAGKKAGELFF

v_gene: TRBV20-1
d_gene: -
j_gene: TRBJ2-3
abundance: -
CDR3nt: TGCAGTGCTGGTGAACCTGGAGTCTCAGATACGCAGTATTTT
CDR3aa: CSAGEPGVSDTQYF

v_gene: TRBV12-3/TRBV12-4
d_gene: TRBD2
j_gene: TRBJ2-3
abundance: -
CDR3nt: TGTGCCAGCAGTTTTGCGGGGGGGCCGCAGTATTTT
CDR3aa: CASSFAGGPQYF